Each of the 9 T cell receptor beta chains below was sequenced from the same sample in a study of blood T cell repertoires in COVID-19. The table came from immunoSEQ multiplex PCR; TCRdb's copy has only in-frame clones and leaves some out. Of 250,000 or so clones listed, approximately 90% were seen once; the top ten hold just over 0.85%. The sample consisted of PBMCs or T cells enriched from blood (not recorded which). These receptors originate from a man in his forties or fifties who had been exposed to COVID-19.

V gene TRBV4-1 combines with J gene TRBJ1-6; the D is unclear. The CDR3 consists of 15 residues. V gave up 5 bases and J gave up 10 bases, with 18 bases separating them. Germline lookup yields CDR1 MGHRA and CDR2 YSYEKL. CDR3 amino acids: CASSLGEVQGSPLHF. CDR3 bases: TGCGCCAGCAGCTTGGGAGAGGTCCAAGGCTCACCCCTCCACTTT.

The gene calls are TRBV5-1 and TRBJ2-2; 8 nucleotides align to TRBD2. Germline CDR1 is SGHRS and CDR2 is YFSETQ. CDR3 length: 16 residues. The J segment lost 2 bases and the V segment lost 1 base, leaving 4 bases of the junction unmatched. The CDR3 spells CASSLPLAVNTGELFF. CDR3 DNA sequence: TGCGCCAGCAGCTTGCCACTAGCGGTCAACACCGGGGAGCTGTTTTTT.

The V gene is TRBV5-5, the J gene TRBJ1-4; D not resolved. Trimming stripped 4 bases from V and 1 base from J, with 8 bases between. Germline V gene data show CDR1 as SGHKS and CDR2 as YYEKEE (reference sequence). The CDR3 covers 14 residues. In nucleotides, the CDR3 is TGTGCCAGCAGCGCCGCGGGAACTAATGAAAAACTGTTTTTT. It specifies CASSAAGTNEKLFF.

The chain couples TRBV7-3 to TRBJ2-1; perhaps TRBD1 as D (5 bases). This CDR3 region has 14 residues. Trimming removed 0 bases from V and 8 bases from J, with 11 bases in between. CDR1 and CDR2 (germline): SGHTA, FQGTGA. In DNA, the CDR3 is TGTGCCAGCAGCTTAACGGGGTTAGGGGATGAGCAGTTCTTC. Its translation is CASSLTGLGDEQFF.

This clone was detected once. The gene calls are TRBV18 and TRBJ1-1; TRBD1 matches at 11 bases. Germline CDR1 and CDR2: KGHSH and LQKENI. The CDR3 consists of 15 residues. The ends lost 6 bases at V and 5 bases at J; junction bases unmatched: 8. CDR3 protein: CASSPRTGGVTEAFF. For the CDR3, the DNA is TGTGCCAGCTCCCCAAGGACAGGGGGCGTTACTGAAGCTTTCTTT. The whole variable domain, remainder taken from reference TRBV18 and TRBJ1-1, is NAGVMQNPRHLVRRRGQEARLRCSPMKGHSHVYWYRQLPEEGLKFMVYLQKENIIDESGMPKERFSAEFPKEGPSILRIQQVVRGDSAAYFCASSPRTGGVTEAFFGQGTRLTVV.

The DNA of the CDR3 is TGTGCCAGCAGCCCCAGGGGGTCCGGGGAGCTGTTTTTT. Translating gives CASSPRGSGELFF. The V gene is TRBV11-2, the J gene TRBJ2-2; 7 bases map to TRBD1. Germline V gene lookup returns CDR1 SGHAT and CDR2 FQNNGV. V was clipped by 5 bases and J by 6 bases; unmatched bases: 3. The CDR3 runs to 13 residues.

The CDR3 coding sequence is TGCGCCAGCAGCCAAGTAGGTCGTGAGGCGGCGGAGACCCAGTACTTC. Its protein product is CASSQVGREAAETQYF. The rearrangement links TRBV4-1 to TRBJ2-5, with D uncertain. Germline V CDR1 and CDR2: MGHRA, YSYEKL. The CDR3 spans 16 residues. V was clipped by 1 base and J by 5 bases, with 17 bases between them.

The chain's CDR3 is CASSLNTGELFF. CDR3 bases: TGTGCCAGCAGTCTTAACACCGGGGAGCTGTTTTTT. The chain carries TRBV11-2 and TRBJ2-2; no clear D gene. The CDR3 spans 12 residues. Trimming cost V 6 bases and J 2 bases, with 4 bases left between them. Per the germline V gene, CDR1 is SGHAT and CDR2 is FQNNGV.

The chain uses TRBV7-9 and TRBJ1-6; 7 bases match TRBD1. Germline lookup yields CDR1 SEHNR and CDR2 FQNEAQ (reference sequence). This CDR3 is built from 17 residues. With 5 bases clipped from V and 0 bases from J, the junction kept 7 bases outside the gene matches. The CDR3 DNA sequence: TGTGCCAGCAGCCCCCCGACAGGGAGCTCCTATAATTCACCCCTCCACTTT. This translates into CASSPPTGSSYNSPLHF. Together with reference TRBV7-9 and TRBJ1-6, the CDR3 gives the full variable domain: DTGVSQNPRHKITKRGQNVTFRCDPISEHNRLYWYRQTLGQGPEFLTYFQNEAQLEKSRLLSDRFSAERPKGSFSTLEIQRTEQGDSAMYLCASSPPTGSSYNSPLHFGNGTRLTVT.